A single T cell receptor beta chain is shown here with its context. Authors' data handling: Amplification with reference gene primers provided the estimates of nucleated cell counts. Produced via immunoSEQ multiplex PCR; TCRdb's table is partial and in-frame only. V and J calls plus clone size are reproduced from that table; the DNA served to infer D and trimming. The sample lists 80,000 to 100,000 clones, 87% occurring once. V lost 5 bases and J lost 4, with 11 bases in between. Germline CDR1 LNHDA, CDR2 SQIVND (reference sequence). The CDR3 spans 13 residues. The data were obtained in a study of blood T cell repertoires in COVID-19. As for the study in general: Acute and convalescent COVID-19 specimens originated in the United States, Italy and Spain. In each case, the material was cDNA or gDNA derived from T cells, B-cell-depleted T cells, or PBMCs.

V gene TRBV19 combines with J gene TRBJ1-2, with D tentatively TRBD1 (5 bases). This sequence originates from a woman aged 45-60 years with active or convalescent COVID-19. Sequencing was performed on peripheral blood. In DNA, the CDR3 is TGTGCCAGTAGTTCAACAGGTCTCTATGGCTACACCTTC. This sequence encodes CASSSTGLYGYTF.